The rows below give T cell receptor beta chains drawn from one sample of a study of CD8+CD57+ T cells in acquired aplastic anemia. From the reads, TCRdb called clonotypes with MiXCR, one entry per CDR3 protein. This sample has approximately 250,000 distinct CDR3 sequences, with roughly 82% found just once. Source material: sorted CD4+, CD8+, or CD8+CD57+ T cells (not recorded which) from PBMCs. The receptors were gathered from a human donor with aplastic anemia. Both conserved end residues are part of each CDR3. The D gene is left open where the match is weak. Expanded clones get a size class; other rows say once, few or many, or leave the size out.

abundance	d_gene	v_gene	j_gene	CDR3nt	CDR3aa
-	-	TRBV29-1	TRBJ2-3	TGTAGCGTTGGCTTCGTGGGGGGTCTAAATACGCAGTATTTT	CSVGFVGGLNTQYF
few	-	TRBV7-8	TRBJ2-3	TGTGCCAGCGGGTTCGGGGGAACAGCCGAGCAGTATTTT	CASGFGGTAEQYF
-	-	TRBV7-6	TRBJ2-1	TGTGCCAGCAGCTCAGTTAGGTTCAATGAGAAGTTCTTGTTCTTC	CASSSVRFNEKFLFF
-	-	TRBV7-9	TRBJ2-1	TGTGCCAGCAGCTTAGCGGGTAGCAACGGGGCCAACGAGCAGTTCTTC	CASSLAGSNGANEQFF
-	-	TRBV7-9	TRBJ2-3	TGTGCCAGCAGCCCCGGGAGCCGCGGAGACACAGATACGCAGTATTTT	CASSPGSRGDTDTQYF
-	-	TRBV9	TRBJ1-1	TGTGCCAGCAGCGTAGAGGTGGGCACTGAAGCTTTCTTT	CASSVEVGTEAFF
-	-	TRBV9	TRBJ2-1	TGTGCCAGCAGCGAGGGGGGCGGAAACGGACAGGATAAGCAGTTCTTC	CASSEGGGNGQDKQFF
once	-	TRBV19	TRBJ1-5	TGTGCCAGTAGTATAGGTAGCGGACGAAATCATGACCAGTTTTTT	CASSIGSGRNHDQFF
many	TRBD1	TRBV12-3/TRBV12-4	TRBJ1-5	TGTGCCAGCAGTTTAGACAGGGGGTTGTCTCAGCCCCAGCATTTT	CASSLDRGLSQPQHF
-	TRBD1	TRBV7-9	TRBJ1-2	TGTGCCAGCAGCGTAAATCCAGGGGGGGTGAACACTTATGGCTACACCTTC	CASSVNPGGVNTYGYTF
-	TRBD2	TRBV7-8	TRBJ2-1	TGTGCCAGCAGCCCAAGCCCTAGCGGAGCCTACAATGAGCAGTTCTTC	CASSPSPSGAYNEQFF
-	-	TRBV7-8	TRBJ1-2	TGTGCCAGCAGCTTAGCGGGAGGTTTGACGCGAGGCTACACCTTC	CASSLAGGLTRGYTF
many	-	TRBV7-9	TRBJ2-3	TGTGCCAGCAGCTTGGGGAGCACAGATACGCAGTATTTT	CASSLGSTDTQYF
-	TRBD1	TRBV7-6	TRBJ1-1	TGTGCCAGCAGCTCGGACAGGGGACTTTCAACTCTCCATTTCTTT	CASSSDRGLSTLHFF
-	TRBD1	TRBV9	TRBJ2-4	TGTGCCGGCCAGGGGGCTGGGGACATTCAGTACTTC	CAGQGAGDIQYF
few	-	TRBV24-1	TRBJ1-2	TGTGCCACCAGTGACCCAAACACCTATGGCTACACCTTC	CATSDPNTYGYTF
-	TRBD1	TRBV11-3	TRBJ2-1	TGTGCCAGCAGCTTAGATCTGACAGGGATTTACAATGAGCAGTTCTTC	CASSLDLTGIYNEQFF
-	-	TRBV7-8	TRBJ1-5	TGTGCCAGCGGGGACGGGGGCGGAGCTAAGCAGCATTTT	CASGDGGGAKQHF
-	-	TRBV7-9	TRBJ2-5	TGTGCCAGCAGCTTAGTAGCAGAGGCCGAGTACTTC	CASSLVAEAEYF
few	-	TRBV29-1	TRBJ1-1	TGCAGCGTTGAATTGTGGGGACAGAACACTGAAGCTTTCTTT	CSVELWGQNTEAFF
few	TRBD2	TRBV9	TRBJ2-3	TGTGCCAGCGGAGGACTAGCGGACACAGATACGCAGTATTTT	CASGGLADTDTQYF
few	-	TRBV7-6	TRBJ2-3	TGTGCCAGCAGCCGTCAACGGGGGACAGATACGCAGTATTTT	CASSRQRGTDTQYF
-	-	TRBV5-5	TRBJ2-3	TGCGCCAGCAGCTTTACGGGCACCCACACTACGCAGTATTTT	CASSFTGTHTTQYF
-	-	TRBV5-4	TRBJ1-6	TGTGCCAGCAGCTTAAACAGCGGTAATTCACCCCTCCACTTT	CASSLNSGNSPLHF
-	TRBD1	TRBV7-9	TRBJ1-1	TGTGCCAGCAGCTTAGATCTGACAGGGGCCGCTGCAGCTTTCTTT	CASSLDLTGAAAAFF
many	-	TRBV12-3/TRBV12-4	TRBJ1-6	TGTGCCAGCAGGCCGGGACTTTCGGCGAATTCACCCCTCCACTTT	CASRPGLSANSPLHF
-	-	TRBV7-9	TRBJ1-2	TGTGCCAGCAGCTTAGCAGGGGGTTACGATACGCAGTCCTTC	CASSLAGGYDTQSF